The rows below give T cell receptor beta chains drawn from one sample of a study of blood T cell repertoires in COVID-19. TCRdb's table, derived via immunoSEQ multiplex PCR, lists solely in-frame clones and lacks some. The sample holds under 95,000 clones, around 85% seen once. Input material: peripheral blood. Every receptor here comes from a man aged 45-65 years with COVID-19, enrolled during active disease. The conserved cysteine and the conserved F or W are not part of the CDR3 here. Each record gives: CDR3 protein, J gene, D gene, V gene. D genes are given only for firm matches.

ASSSGVPYEQY,TRBJ2-7,.,TRBV11-2
ASSPDRNTGELF,TRBJ2-2,.,TRBV18
ASAQRTGVRNSPLH,TRBJ1-6,TRBD1,TRBV3-1/TRBV3-2
ASSPRQGGWNEQF,TRBJ2-1,.,TRBV18
ASSPHKGDQPQH,TRBJ1-5,.,TRBV6-5
ASSEDSRGVGYT,TRBJ1-2,.,TRBV6-1
ASSLPGSYNEQF,TRBJ2-1,.,TRBV5-1
ASAAEYSNEKLF,TRBJ1-4,.,TRBV7-9
ASSLIARGLAHYTQY,TRBJ2-3,TRBD2,TRBV11-2
AISLGKGDEQF,TRBJ2-1,.,TRBV10-3
ASSEGRSNQPQH,TRBJ1-5,.,TRBV2
ASSPGLWQGADYGYT,TRBJ1-2,TRBD1,TRBV5-4
ASTNRSEQY,TRBJ2-7,.,TRBV28
ASSLQGVRYGYT,TRBJ1-2,TRBD1,TRBV28
ASTIIAGAEAF,TRBJ1-1,.,TRBV12-3/TRBV12-4
ASSTGQGRRNEQF,TRBJ2-1,TRBD1,TRBV19
ASSPGGMNTEAF,TRBJ1-1,TRBD1,TRBV7-3
ASSLVSGGYNEQF,TRBJ2-1,TRBD2,TRBV7-9
ASSRTGSSLLGDGGLREQY,TRBJ2-7,.,TRBV5-1
ASSFQIGTGAGGYT,TRBJ1-2,TRBD1,TRBV28
AWSERVSFGYT,TRBJ1-2,.,TRBV30
AWSRFTGAPGTSVGTVQETQY,TRBJ2-5,TRBD2,TRBV30
AWRDRVIFKAF,TRBJ1-1,TRBD1,TRBV30
ATSLGGGNGNYGYT,TRBJ1-2,.,TRBV15
ASSPRTGTSYEQY,TRBJ2-7,TRBD1,TRBV7-8
ASSLARGRTGSNQPQH,TRBJ1-5,TRBD1,TRBV5-6
ASSFRSSGRIGQF,TRBJ2-1,TRBD2,TRBV28
ASTRGKEGYT,TRBJ1-2,.,TRBV5-1
ASSLASYSTDTQY,TRBJ2-3,.,TRBV7-2
ASSEARTGPLGYT,TRBJ1-2,TRBD1,TRBV6-1
ASSLAGASSYNEQF,TRBJ2-1,.,TRBV5-1
SVVGGNSGANVLT,TRBJ2-6,.,TRBV29-1
ASSHTGTDIYSNQPQH,TRBJ1-5,TRBD1,TRBV4-1
ASSEGAGEPSEQF,TRBJ2-1,.,TRBV6-4
ATSREGPGSYDTQY,TRBJ2-3,.,TRBV15
SVVSGYNEQF,TRBJ2-1,.,TRBV29-1
ASSWDSEWTEAF,TRBJ1-1,TRBD1,TRBV7-9
ASSPPRLAGGLNTQY,TRBJ2-3,TRBD2,TRBV19
ASSRFGPEELSSGANVLT,TRBJ2-6,.,TRBV7-3
ASSVTHRGQETQY,TRBJ2-5,TRBD1,TRBV5-1
ASSLGTGGNEQY,TRBJ2-7,TRBD1,TRBV7-9
ATSGPGAGVHEQF,TRBJ2-1,TRBD2,TRBV24-1
ASSRGSGELF,TRBJ2-2,.,TRBV7-3
ASSVGTVNSPLH,TRBJ1-6,TRBD1,TRBV2
ATSVWGGGYT,TRBJ1-2,.,TRBV15
ASSLASSGRLSYEQY,TRBJ2-7,TRBD2,TRBV7-2
ASSPFVGQGSGGTEAF,TRBJ1-1,TRBD1,TRBV18
SASFQRGINEQF,TRBJ2-1,TRBD2,TRBV20-1
ASSLGLFYEQY,TRBJ2-7,.,TRBV28
ASSYGTYSYEQY,TRBJ2-7,.,TRBV5-5